This T cell receptor (beta chain) was sequenced in a study of CD8 T cells in ankylosing spondylitis. Study-level points and caveats: Reported data indicate significant enrichment of disease-linked clones within matched ankylosing spondylitis synovial fluid.

With molecular barcodes, quantitative 5'-RACE was used to make the TCR beta libraries. TCRdb reprocessed the 5' RACE reads via MiXCR and lists one record per CDR3 protein. The repertoire has roughly 140,000 distinct CDR3 sequences, 40% to 50% of them found once; the top ten carry approximately 16%. This clonotype was seen ten or more times. What it recognizes is unknown. Looked up from germline, CDR1 is MNHNS and CDR2 is SASEGT. This CDR3 has 15 amino acids. Losses at the gene ends were 1 base for V and 2 bases for J; bases not matched to a gene: 2. The source is a male donor with ankylosing spondylitis. The J gene is TRBJ1-5, the V gene TRBV6-1; 7 nucleotides agree with TRBD1. Sequencing used synovial fluid, either unsorted or a sorted T cell fraction (not recorded which). The CDR3 nucleotides read TGTGCCAGCAGTGAAGTAACAGGGGGCAATCAGCCCCAGCATTTT. Residues: CASSEVTGGNQPQHF.